This T cell receptor (beta chain) came from a study of T cell repertoires and HLA-DP antigens. About the study: CD4+ T cells were cocultured with HeLa cells expressing HLA-DP. One alloantigen had roughly ten groove amino acid differences from self, the other one.

CD4+ cells expanded for around 15 days were restimulated roughly a day with allogeneic-DPB1 HeLa cells. Retrovirally transduced HeLa cells with HLA-DPA1/DPB1, HLA-DM, invariant chain and CD80 served as stimulators. Negative selection yielded untouched CD4+ T cells of average roughly 98% purity. Profiled with immunoSEQ multiplex PCR; TCRdb holds only in-frame clones, not every one. The sample has around 2,200 clones, nearly 80% seen once. Findings and limits, study-wide: Against one allele, clones undetected before culture averaged about 35%; against the other, around 50%.

This CDR3 contains 20 residues. The chain uses TRBV21-1 and TRBJ1-2; the table's TRBD1 call for D was not verified on the DNA. TRBV21-1 is annotated as a pseudogene. Material for sequencing was CD137- CD4+ T cells from cultured PBMCs. The receptor was isolated from a woman aged 18-35 years in good health and CMV-seronegative. The chain's CDR3 is CASSNFDHSGDRSISDGYTF. DNA of the CDR3: TGTGCCAGCAGCAATTTTGATCATTCCGGGGACAGATCTATAAGTGATGGCTACACCTTC.